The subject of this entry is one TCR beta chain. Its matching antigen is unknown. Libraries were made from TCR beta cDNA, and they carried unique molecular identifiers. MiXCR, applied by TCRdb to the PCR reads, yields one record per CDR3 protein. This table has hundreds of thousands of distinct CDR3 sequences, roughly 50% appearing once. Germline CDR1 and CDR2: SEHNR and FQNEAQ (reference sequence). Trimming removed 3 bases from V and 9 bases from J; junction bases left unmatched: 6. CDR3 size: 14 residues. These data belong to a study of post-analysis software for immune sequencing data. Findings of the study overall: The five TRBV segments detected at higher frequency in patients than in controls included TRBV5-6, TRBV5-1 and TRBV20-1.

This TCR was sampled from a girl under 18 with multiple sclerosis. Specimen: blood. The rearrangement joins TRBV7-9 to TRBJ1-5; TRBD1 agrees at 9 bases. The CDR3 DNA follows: TGTGCCAGCAGCTTGGACAGGGGTCTGGGGCCCCAGCATTTT. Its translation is CASSLDRGLGPQHF.